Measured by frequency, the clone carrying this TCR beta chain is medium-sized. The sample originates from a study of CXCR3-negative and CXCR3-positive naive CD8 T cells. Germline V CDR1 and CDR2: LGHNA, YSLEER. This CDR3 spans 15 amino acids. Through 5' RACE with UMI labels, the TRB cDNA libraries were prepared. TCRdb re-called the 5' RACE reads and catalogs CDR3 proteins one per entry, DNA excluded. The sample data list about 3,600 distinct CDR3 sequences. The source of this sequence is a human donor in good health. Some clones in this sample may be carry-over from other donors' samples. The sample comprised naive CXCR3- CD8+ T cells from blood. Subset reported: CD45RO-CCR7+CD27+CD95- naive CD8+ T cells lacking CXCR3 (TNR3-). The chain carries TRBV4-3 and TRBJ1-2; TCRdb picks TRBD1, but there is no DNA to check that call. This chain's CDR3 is CASSQDTGPYYGYTF.